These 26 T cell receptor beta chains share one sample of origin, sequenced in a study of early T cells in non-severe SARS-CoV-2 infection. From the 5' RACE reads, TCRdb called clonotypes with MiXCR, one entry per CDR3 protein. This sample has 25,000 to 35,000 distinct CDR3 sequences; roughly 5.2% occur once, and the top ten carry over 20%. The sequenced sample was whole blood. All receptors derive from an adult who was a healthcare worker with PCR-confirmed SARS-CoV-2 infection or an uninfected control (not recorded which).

CDR3 sequence (DNA): TGTGCCACGTCTAGCTTTTATGAGCAGTTCTTC. Protein: CATSSFYEQFF. The chain is built from TRBV24-1 and TRBJ2-1; D possibly corresponds to TRBD2 (5 bases). The CDR3 totals 11 residues. Trimming took 10 bases from V and 8 from J, leaving 11 bases between them. Germline V gene data show CDR1 as KGHDR and CDR2 as SFDVKD.

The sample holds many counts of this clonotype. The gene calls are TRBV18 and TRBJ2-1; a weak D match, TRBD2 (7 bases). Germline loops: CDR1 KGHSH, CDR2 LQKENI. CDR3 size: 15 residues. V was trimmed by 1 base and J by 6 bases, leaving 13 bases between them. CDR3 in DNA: TGTGCCAGCTCACCACAAAGGGGGGGCCTCAATGAGCAGTTCTTC. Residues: CASSPQRGGLNEQFF.

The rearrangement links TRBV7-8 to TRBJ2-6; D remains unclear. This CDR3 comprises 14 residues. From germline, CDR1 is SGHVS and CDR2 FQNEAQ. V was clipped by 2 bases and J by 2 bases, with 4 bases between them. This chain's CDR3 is CASSLLAGANVLTF. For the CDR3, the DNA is TGTGCCAGCAGCTTATTAGCTGGGGCCAACGTCCTGACTTTC.

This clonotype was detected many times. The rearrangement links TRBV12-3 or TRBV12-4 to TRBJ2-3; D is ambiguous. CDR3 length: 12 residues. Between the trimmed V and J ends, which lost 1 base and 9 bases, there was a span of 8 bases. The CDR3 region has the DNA TGTGCCAGCAGTTTAGGTGCCCGCACGCAGTATTTT. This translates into CASSLGARTQYF.

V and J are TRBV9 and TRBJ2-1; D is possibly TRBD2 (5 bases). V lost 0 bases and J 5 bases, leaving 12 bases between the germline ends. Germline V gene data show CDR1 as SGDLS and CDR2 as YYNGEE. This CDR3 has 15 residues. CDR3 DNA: TGTGCCAGCAGCGTAGACGACTACCGAGACAATGAGCAGTTCTTC. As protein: CASSVDDYRDNEQFF.

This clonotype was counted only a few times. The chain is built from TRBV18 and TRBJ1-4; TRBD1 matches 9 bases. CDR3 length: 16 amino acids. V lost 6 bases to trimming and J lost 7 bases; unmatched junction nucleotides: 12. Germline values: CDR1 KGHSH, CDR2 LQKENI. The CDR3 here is CASSTPTGQGSEKLFF. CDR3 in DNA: TGTGCCAGCTCGACACCGACGGGACAGGGCAGTGAAAAACTGTTTTTT.

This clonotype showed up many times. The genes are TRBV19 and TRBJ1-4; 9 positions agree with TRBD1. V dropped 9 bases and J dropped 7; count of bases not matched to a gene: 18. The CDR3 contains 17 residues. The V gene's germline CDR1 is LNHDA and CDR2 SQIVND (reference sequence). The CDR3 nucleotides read TGTGCCAGCGTACCGGGACAGGGAATTAGCTCGGGTGAAAAACTGTTTTTT. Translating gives CASVPGQGISSGEKLFF.

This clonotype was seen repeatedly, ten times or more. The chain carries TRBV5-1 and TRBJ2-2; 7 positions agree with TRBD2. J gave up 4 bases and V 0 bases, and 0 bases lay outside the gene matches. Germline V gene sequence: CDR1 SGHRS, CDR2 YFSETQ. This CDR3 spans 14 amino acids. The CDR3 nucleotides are TGCGCCAGCAGCTTGGCGGGAGGCACCGGGGAGCTGTTTTTT. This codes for CASSLAGGTGELFF.

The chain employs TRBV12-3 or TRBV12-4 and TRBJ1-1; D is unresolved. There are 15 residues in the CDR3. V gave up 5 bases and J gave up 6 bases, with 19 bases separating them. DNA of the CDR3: TGTGCCAGCAGTAACCAAGAGTGGGGAGGAGCTGAAGCTTTCTTT. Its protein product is CASSNQEWGGAEAFF.

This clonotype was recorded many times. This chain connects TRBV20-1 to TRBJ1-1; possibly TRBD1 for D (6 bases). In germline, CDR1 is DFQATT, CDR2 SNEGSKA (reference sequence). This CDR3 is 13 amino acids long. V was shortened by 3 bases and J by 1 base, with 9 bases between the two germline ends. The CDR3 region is CSASPRGNTEAFF. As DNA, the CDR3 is TGCAGTGCTAGCCCCAGGGGGAACACTGAAGCTTTCTTT.

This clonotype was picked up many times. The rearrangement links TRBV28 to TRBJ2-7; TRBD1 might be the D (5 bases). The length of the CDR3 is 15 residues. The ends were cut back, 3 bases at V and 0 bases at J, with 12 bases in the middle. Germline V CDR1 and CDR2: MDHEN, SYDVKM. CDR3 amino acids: CASSFGQGISYEQYF. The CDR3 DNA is TGTGCCAGCAGTTTCGGCCAGGGAATCTCCTACGAGCAGTACTTC.

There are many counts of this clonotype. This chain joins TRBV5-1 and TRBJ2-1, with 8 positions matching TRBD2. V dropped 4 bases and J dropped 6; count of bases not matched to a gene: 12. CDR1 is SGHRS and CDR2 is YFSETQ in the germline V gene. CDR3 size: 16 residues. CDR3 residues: CASSPTPGGAGNEQFF. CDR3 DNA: TGCGCCAGCAGCCCGACACCCGGGGGGGCAGGCAATGAGCAGTTCTTC.

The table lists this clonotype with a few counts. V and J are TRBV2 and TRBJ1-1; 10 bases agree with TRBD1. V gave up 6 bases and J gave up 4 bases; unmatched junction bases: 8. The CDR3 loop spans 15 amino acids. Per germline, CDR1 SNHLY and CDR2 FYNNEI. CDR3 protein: CASSVDRGPATEAFF. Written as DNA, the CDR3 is TGTGCCAGCAGCGTTGACAGGGGGCCAGCCACTGAAGCTTTCTTT. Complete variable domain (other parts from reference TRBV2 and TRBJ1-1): EPEVTQTPSHQVTQMGQEVILRCVPISNHLYFYWYRQILGQKVEFLVSFYNNEISEKSEIFDDQFSVERPDGSNFTLKIRSTKLEDSAMYFCASSVDRGPATEAFFGQGTRLTVV.

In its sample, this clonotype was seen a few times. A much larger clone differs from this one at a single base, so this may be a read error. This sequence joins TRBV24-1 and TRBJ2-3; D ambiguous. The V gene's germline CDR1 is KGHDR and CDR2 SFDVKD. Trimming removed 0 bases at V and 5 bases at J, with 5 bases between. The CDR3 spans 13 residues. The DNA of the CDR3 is TGTGCCACCAGTGATTTGGTTGTAGATACGCAGTATTTT. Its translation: CATSDLVVDTQYF.

CDR3 in DNA: TGTGCAAGTCGGCCTAATGACAGGCCCTTCTCCTACGAGCAGTACTTC. This gives the protein CASRPNDRPFSYEQYF. The gene calls are TRBV12-2 and TRBJ2-7; the table gives TRBD1 as D, unverified against the DNA. TRBV12-2 is a known pseudogene. CDR3 size: 16 residues.

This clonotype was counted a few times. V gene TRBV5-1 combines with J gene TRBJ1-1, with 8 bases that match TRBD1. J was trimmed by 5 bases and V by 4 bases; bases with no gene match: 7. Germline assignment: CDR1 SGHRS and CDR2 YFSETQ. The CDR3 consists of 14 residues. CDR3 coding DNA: TGCGCCAGCAGCAAACAGGGGGGTCTGACTGAAGCTTTCTTT. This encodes CASSKQGGLTEAFF.

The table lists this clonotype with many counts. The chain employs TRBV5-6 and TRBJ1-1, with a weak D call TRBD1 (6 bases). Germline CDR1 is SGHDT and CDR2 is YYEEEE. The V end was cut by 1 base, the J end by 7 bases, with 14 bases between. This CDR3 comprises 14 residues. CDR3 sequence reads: CASSLYREYGEAFF. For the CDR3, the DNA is TGTGCCAGCAGCTTGTACAGGGAGTACGGTGAAGCTTTCTTT.

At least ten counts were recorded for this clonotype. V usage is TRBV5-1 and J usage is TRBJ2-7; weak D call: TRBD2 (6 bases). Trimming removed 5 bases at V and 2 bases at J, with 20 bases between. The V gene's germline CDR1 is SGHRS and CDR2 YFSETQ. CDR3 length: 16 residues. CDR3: CASSFGDFRVPYEQYF. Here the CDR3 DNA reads TGCGCCAGCAGTTTTGGGGACTTCCGCGTCCCCTACGAGCAGTACTTC.

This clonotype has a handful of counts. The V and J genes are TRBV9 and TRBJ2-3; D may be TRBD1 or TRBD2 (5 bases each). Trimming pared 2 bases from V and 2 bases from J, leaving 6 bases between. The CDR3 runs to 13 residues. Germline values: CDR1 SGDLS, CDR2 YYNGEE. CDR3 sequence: CASSVGTTDTQYF. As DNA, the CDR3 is TGTGCCAGCAGCGTGGGGACCACAGATACGCAGTATTTT.

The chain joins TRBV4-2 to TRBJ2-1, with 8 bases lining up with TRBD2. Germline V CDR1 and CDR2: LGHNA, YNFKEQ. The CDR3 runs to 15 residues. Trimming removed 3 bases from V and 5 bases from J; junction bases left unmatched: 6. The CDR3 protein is CASSQNGGANNEQFF. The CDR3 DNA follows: TGTGCCAGCAGCCAGAACGGGGGGGCTAACAATGAGCAGTTCTTC.

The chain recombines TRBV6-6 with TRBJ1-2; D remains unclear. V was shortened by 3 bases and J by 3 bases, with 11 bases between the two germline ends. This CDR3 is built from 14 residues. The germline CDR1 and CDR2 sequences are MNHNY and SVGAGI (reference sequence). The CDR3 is CASSYWTQDYGYTF. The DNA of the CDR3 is TGTGCCAGCAGTTATTGGACTCAGGACTATGGCTACACCTTC.

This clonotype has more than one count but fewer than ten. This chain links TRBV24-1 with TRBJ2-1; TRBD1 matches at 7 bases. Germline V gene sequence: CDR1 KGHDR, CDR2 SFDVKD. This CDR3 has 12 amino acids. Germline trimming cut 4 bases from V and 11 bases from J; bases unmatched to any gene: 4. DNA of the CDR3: TGTGCCACCAGTGACAGGACAGGCCAGCAGTTCTTC. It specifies CATSDRTGQQFF.

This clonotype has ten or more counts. The CDR3 loop is CASSNDGNYGYTF. The CDR3 nucleotides read TGTGCCAGCAGCAATGACGGGAACTATGGCTACACCTTC. The chain has TRBV5-5 and TRBJ1-2; no reliable D call. CDR3 length equals 13 residues. CDR1 and CDR2 from the germline V gene are SGHKS and YYEKEE (reference sequence). Trimming took off 4 bases at V and 2 bases at J, with 9 bases between the two ends.

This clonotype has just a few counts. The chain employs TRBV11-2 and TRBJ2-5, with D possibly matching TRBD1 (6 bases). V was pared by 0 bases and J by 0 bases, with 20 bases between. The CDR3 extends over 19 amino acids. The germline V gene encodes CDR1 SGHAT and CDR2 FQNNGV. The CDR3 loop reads CASSLDFPPGTSYQETQYF. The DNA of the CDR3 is TGTGCCAGCAGCTTAGATTTTCCCCCCGGGACATCGTACCAAGAGACCCAGTACTTC.

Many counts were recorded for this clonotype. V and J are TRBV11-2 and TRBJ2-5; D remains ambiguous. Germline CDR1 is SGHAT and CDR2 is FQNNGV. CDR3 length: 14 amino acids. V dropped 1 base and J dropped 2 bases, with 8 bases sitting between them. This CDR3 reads CASSLGPIQETQYF. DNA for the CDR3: TGTGCCAGCAGCTTAGGACCGATACAAGAGACCCAGTACTTC.

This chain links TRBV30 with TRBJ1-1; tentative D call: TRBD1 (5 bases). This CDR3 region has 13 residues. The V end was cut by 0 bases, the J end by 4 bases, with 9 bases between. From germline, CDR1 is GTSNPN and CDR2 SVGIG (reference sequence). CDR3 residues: CAWSVEGITEAFF. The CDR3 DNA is TGTGCCTGGAGTGTAGAGGGGATCACTGAAGCTTTCTTT.